This entry lists 9 T cell receptor beta chains sequenced from one sample in a study of pediatric ulcerative colitis. The protocol was immunoSEQ multiplex PCR, while the TCRdb copy is restricted to in-frame clones and leaves out a portion. This sample has 20,000 to 25,000 clones, with over 60% found just once. The rectum was sampled with one to two pinch biopsies at colonoscopy. Sequences were obtained from gut tissue. The receptors here all came from a boy aged 5-17 years with severe ulcerative colitis.

V gene TRBV5-6 combines with J gene TRBJ1-1, with D possibly TRBD1 on 6 matching bases. The CDR3 has 13 residues. Germline loops: CDR1 SGHDT, CDR2 YYEEEE. Trimming left V 3 bases short and J 6 bases short, with 12 bases between. The CDR3 reads CASSYVGGSEAFF. CDR3 sequence (DNA): TGTGCCAGCAGCTACGTAGGGGGGTCTGAAGCTTTCTTT.

V is TRBV18 and J is TRBJ1-2; possible D gene TRBD1, 6 bases. Germline CDR1 is KGHSH and CDR2 is LQKENI. Trimming removed 0 bases at V and 5 bases at J, with 13 bases between. The CDR3 has 15 amino acids. The CDR3 DNA sequence: TGTGCCAGCTCACCACCAAGTACAGGGAAATATGGCTACACCTTC. This translates into CASSPPSTGKYGYTF.

The J gene is TRBJ1-3, the V gene TRBV30; D remains unclear. Trimming left V 4 bases short and J 4 bases short, with 11 bases between. CDR1 and CDR2 (germline): GTSNPN, SVGIG (reference sequence). The CDR3 length is 13 residues. The CDR3 loop is CAWMYSGGNTIYF. The CDR3 DNA follows: TGTGCCTGGATGTATTCGGGCGGAAACACCATATATTTT.

The chain links TRBV11-2 to TRBJ1-6; 8 bases fit TRBD1. The V and J ends lost 0 bases and 7 bases, in that order; junction bases with no gene match: 14. The germline gives CDR1 SGHAT, CDR2 FQNNGV. This CDR3 contains 19 residues. The CDR3 spells CASSLDQIGGQVRNSPLHF. CDR3 DNA sequence: TGTGCCAGCAGCTTAGATCAGATCGGGGGACAGGTCCGCAATTCACCCCTCCACTTT.

The gene calls are TRBV2 and TRBJ2-7; the D gene is possibly TRBD2 (5 bases). The germline V gene encodes CDR1 SNHLY and CDR2 FYNNEI. V lost 2 bases, J lost 2 bases, and 10 bases lay in between. The CDR3 consists of 14 residues. The CDR3 DNA sequence: TGTGCCAGCAGTGAATTCTGGGGAGCCTACGAGCAGTACTTC. It encodes CASSEFWGAYEQYF.

Only a few counts were recorded for this clone. The J gene is TRBJ1-4, the V gene TRBV18, with D possibly matching TRBD1 (5 bases). CDR1 and CDR2 (germline): KGHSH, LQKENI. The CDR3 length is 18 residues. Trimming shortened V by 3 bases and J by 8 bases, and 25 bases separated the two germline ends. This CDR3 is CASSPGMVLSQGSEKLFF. The CDR3 nucleotides read TGTGCCAGCTCACCGGGTATGGTATTGAGTCAGGGCTCGGAAAAACTGTTTTTT.

J is TRBJ2-5 and V is TRBV5-1; D is perhaps TRBD1 or TRBD2 (5 bases each). Trimming shortened V by 3 bases and J by 1 base, and 16 bases separated the two germline ends. The germline gives CDR1 SGHRS, CDR2 YFSETQ. This CDR3 region has 16 residues. The CDR3 sequence is CASSWQPGGSQETQYF. In DNA form, the CDR3 reads TGCGCCAGCAGCTGGCAGCCTGGGGGATCCCAAGAGACCCAGTACTTC.

The chain carries TRBV4-2 and TRBJ2-2; tentative D call: TRBD2 (6 bases). Trimming removed 2 bases at V and 6 bases at J, with 16 bases between. Germline V gene lookup returns CDR1 LGHNA and CDR2 YNFKEQ. This CDR3 region has 16 residues. The CDR3 DNA reads as TGTGCCAGCAGCCAACCCACAGGAGGGTATTCCGGGGAGCTGTTTTTT. Amino acids: CASSQPTGGYSGELFF.

J is TRBJ1-6 and V is TRBV18; D remains ambiguous. Trimming took 3 bases from V and 7 from J, leaving 13 bases between them. This CDR3 comprises 15 residues. The germline CDR1 and CDR2 sequences are KGHSH and LQKENI. CDR3 sequence (DNA): TGTGCCAGCTCACCTTTTGGGGAAGAAAATTCACCCCTCCACTTT. This translates into CASSPFGEENSPLHF.